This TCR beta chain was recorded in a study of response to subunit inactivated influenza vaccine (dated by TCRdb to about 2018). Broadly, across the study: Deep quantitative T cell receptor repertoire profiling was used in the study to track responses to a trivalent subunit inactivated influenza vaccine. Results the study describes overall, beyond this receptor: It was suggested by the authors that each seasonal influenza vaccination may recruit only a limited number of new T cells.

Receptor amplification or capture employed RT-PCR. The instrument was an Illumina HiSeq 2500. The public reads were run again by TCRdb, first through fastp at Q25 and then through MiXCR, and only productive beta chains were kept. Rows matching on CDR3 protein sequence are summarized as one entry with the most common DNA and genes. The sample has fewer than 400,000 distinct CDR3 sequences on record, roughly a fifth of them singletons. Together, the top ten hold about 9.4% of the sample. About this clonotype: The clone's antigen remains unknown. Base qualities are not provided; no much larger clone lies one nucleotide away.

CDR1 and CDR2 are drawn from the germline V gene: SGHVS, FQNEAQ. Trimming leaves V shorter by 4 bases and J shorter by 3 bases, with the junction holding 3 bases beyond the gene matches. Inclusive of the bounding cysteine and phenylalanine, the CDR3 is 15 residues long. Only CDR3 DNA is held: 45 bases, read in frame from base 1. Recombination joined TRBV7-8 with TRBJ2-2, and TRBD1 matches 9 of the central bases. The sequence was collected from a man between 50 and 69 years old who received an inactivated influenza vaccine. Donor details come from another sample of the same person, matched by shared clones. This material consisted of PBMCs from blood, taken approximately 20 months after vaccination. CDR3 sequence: CASSSRQGDTGELFF. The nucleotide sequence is TGTGCCAGCAGCTCGCGACAGGGGGACACCGGGGAGCTGTTTTTT.